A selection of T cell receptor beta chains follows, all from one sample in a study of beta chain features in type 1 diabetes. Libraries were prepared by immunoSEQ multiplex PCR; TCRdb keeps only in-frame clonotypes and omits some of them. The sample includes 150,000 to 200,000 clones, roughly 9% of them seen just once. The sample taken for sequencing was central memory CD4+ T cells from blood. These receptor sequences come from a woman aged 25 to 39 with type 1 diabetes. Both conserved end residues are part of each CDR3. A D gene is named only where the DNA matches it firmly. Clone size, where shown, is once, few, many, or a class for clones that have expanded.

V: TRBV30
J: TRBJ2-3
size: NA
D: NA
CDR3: CAWKARAIQVRTDTQYF

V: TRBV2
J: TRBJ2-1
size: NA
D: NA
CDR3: CARTRAASSYNEQFF

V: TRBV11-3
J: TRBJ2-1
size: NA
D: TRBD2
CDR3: CASSLNLAGGQQFF

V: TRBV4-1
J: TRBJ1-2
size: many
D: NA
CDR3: CASSHSDRDTNYGYTF

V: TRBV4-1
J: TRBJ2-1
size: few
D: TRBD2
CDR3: CASSLSGSDHNEQFF

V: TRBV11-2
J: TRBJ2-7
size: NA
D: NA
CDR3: CASSLVGLYEQYF

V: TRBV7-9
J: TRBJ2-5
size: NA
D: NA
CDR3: CASSPLSETQYF

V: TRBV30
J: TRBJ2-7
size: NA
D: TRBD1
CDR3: CAWGPGQGAHEQYF

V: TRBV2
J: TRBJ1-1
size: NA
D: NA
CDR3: CASSGPGTEAFF

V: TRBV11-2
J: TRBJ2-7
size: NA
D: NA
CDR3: CASSLGGGLSYEQYF

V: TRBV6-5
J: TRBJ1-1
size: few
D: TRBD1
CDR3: CASRRQGMNTEAFF

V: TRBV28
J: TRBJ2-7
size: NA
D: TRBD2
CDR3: CASSGTSGIPYEQYF

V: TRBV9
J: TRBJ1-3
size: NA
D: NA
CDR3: CASSSPDSGNTIYF

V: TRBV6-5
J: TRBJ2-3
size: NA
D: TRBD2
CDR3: CASSSGLAEITDTQYF

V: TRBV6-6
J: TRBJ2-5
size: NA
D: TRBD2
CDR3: CASSYRTSDTKTQYF

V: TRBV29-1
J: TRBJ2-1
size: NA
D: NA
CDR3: CSGSSGAREQFF

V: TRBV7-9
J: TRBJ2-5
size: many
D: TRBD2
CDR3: CASSIFLTSGKGETQYF

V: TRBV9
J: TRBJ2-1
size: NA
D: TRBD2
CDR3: CASSPGTSAYNEQFF

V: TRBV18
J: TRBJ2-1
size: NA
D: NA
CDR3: CASSPTGGLYNEQFF

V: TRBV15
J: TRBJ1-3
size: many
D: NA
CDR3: CATSRFLSGNTIYF

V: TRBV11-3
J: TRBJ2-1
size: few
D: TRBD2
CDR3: CASSLEASGGYNEQFF

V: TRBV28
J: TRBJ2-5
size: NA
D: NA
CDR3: CASRAPGAETQYF

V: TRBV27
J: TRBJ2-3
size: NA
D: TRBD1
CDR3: CASSSWTGVTDTQYF

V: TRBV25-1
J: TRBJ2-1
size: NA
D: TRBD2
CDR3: CASSDLASGKVDEQFF

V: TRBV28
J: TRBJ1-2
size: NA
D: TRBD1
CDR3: CASSSGTGTYGYTF

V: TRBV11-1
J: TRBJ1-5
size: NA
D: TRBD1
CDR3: CASSSGGGVPPQHF

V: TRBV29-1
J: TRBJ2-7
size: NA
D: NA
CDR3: CSVVEGAYEQYF

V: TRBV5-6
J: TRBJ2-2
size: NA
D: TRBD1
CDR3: CASSAGTDPNTGELFF